Below, one TCR beta chain is given with its context. Its antigen remains unknown. This sample stems from a study of cytomegalovirus exposure and HLA in healthy donors. The CDR3 is 15 amino acids. CDR1 is GTSNPN, CDR2 SVGIG, per germline (reference sequence). V dropped 0 bases and J dropped 0; count of bases not matched to a gene: 3. Profiling relied on immunoSEQ multiplex PCR, and the TCRdb table lists in-frame clones only, not all of them. The sample comprises more than 140,000 clones, about 89% of which are singletons, and 3.3% rests with the top ten. Points from the study as a whole: For most TCR sequences rarity was the rule, although some public TCRs occurred in many donors. Overall, approximately 180 TCR beta chains were annotated as cytomegalovirus-associated.

The clonotype originates from a woman between 18 and 29 years old in good health and CMV-seropositive. The V gene is TRBV30, the J gene TRBJ2-7; 9 bases are shared with TRBD1. The specimen was PBMCs. CDR3 residues: CAWSVPGQGSYEQYF. The DNA of the CDR3 is TGTGCCTGGAGTGTGCCGGGACAGGGCTCCTACGAGCAGTACTTC.